Presented here are 20 T cell receptor beta chains from one specimen sequenced in a study of CD8 T cells in ankylosing spondylitis. TCRdb re-analysed the 5' RACE reads in MiXCR, keeping a single row per CDR3 protein. The data contain roughly 130,000 distinct CDR3 sequences, roughly 13% of them singletons. Material for sequencing was blood, either unsorted or a sorted T cell fraction (not recorded which). The origin of the receptors is a female donor with ankylosing spondylitis or in good health (not recorded which).

In the case of this clonotype: This could be a read error, since a much larger clone is one nucleotide away. CDR3 DNA: TGCAGCGTTGCAGGGAGGGTTGTCGGGGAGCTGTTTTTT. Encoded protein: CSVAGRVVGELFF. V gene TRBV29-1 combines with J gene TRBJ2-2, with 7 bases fitting TRBD2. With V trimmed by 4 bases and J by 7 bases, 6 bases remained unmatched. CDR3 length: 13 residues. Germline CDR1 is SQVTM and CDR2 is ANQGSEA.

This clonotype was found many times. The V gene is TRBV20-1, the J gene TRBJ2-3, with 8 bases lining up with TRBD2. Germline V gene lookup returns CDR1 DFQATT and CDR2 SNEGSKA (reference sequence). J gave up 0 bases and V 1 base, and 6 bases lay outside the gene matches. The CDR3 consists of 16 residues. In nucleotides, the CDR3 is TGCAGTGCTAGAGGCCGACTAGCGTACAGCACAGATACGCAGTATTTT. Its protein product is CSARGRLAYSTDTQYF.

This clonotype was seen many times. V is TRBV3-1 and J is TRBJ1-1; D gene unclear. This CDR3 is 13 amino acids long. Germline V gene sequence: CDR1 LGHDT, CDR2 YNNKEL (reference sequence). V was pared by 1 base and J by 7 bases, with 10 bases between. The CDR3 DNA reads TGTGCCAGCAGCCAAGGGTACCCTGGTGAAGCTTTCTTT. It codes for CASSQGYPGEAFF.

In its sample, this clonotype was seen many times. This rearrangement joins TRBV29-1 to TRBJ1-4, with 8 nucleotides matching TRBD1. Germline values: CDR1 SQVTM, CDR2 ANQGSEA. This CDR3 has 14 residues. The J segment lost 4 bases and the V segment lost 4 bases, leaving 5 bases of the junction unmatched. CDR3 residues: CSVGQGAGNEKLFF. The CDR3 bases are TGCAGCGTTGGGCAGGGGGCCGGTAATGAAAAACTGTTTTTT.

Only a few counts were recorded for this clonotype. The V gene is TRBV24-1, the J gene TRBJ2-2; TRBD1 might be the D (6 bases). The V end was cut by 0 bases, the J end by 1 base, with 17 bases between. This CDR3 is built from 19 residues. Germline CDR1 KGHDR, CDR2 SFDVKD. The CDR3 DNA sequence: TGTGCCACCAGTGATTTGGGCCCGACAGGAAAGTTGAACACCGGGGAGCTGTTTTTT. As protein: CATSDLGPTGKLNTGELFF.

In regard to this clonotype: A much larger clone differs from this one at a single base, so this may be a read error. V and J are TRBV28 and TRBJ1-2; D unclear. Germline V lookup: CDR1 MDHEN, CDR2 SYDVKM. V was trimmed by 2 bases and J by 4 bases, leaving 14 bases between them. The length of the CDR3 is 15 residues. In DNA form, the CDR3 reads TGTGCCAGCAGTTTAATTAGGGTTCTCCCCTATGGCTACACCTTC. This sequence encodes CASSLIRVLPYGYTF.

A note on this clonotype: This sequence may be a read error, since a much larger clone differs from it by one base. The rearrangement uses TRBV20-1 and TRBJ1-4, with unresolved D. Germline CDR1 is DFQATT and CDR2 is SNEGSKA (reference sequence). The CDR3 sequence is 14 residues long. CDR3 in DNA: TGCAGTGCTAGAGGGGGTGCAACTAGTGAAAAACTGTTTTTT. Its protein product is CSARGGATSEKLFF.

The chain carries TRBV19 and TRBJ1-1; 9 nucleotides align to TRBD1. V dropped 6 bases and J dropped 0; count of bases not matched to a gene: 2. The CDR3 has 14 residues. CDR1 is LNHDA, CDR2 SQIVND, per germline (reference sequence). CDR3 residues: CASSRTGVNTEAFF. DNA for the CDR3: TGTGCCAGTAGCCGGACAGGGGTGAACACTGAAGCTTTCTTT.

The chain uses TRBV20-1 and TRBJ2-1; 15 bases agree with TRBD2. Germline V gene lookup returns CDR1 DFQATT and CDR2 SNEGSKA (reference sequence). V lost 4 bases to trimming and J lost 8 bases; unmatched junction nucleotides: 12. The CDR3 sequence is 17 residues long. CDR3 sequence (DNA): TGCAGTGCTACAAGGACTAGCGGGAGGGCCTATGGGGATGAGCAGTTCTTC. Its translation is CSATRTSGRAYGDEQFF.

The chain is built from TRBV6-2 or TRBV6-3 and TRBJ2-1; the match to TRBD2 covers 8 bases. The CDR3 loop spans 16 amino acids. Per the germline V gene, CDR1 is MNHEY and CDR2 is SVGEGT. V gave up 6 bases and J gave up 7 bases; unmatched junction bases: 14. As DNA, the CDR3 is TGTGCCAGCAGCCAGATTCGGGGGGGGGCGAGAAATGAGCAGTTCTTC. Protein sequence: CASSQIRGGARNEQFF.

This clonotype was recorded at least ten times. Mismatch with germline at one junction end may stem from a read error. The chain combines TRBV7-7 with TRBJ2-1, with D possibly matching TRBD2 (5 bases). Germline V gene lookup returns CDR1 SSHAT and CDR2 FNYEAQ (reference sequence). The CDR3 extends over 15 amino acids. In DNA, the CDR3 is TGTGCTAGCAGCTTAACGGGGAACTCCTACAATGAGCAGTTCTTC. Amino acid sequence: CASSLTGNSYNEQFF.

The chain links TRBV12-3 or TRBV12-4 to TRBJ2-3; 7 bases line up with TRBD1. The V and J ends lost 6 bases and 4 bases, in that order; junction bases with no gene match: 13. The CDR3 covers 16 residues. CDR3 sequence (DNA): TGTGCCAGCAGCCACCCCGGGACAGATAGATCAGATACGCAGTATTTT. This encodes CASSHPGTDRSDTQYF.

This clonotype was observed a handful of times. The V gene is TRBV5-6, the J gene TRBJ2-3; unclear D gene. Looked up from germline, CDR1 is SGHDT and CDR2 is YYEEEE. Between the trimmed V and J ends, which lost 4 bases and 2 bases, there was a span of 14 bases. CDR3 length: 15 residues. Here the CDR3 reads CASSQIGRNTDTQYF. The CDR3 coding sequence is TGTGCCAGCAGCCAGATAGGGCGGAACACAGATACGCAGTATTTT.

This clonotype showed up just a few times. This chain joins TRBV20-1 and TRBJ2-1; 13 bases line up with TRBD2. The CDR3 totals 16 residues. J gave up 9 bases and V 0 bases, and 8 bases lay outside the gene matches. Looked up from germline, CDR1 is DFQATT and CDR2 is SNEGSKA (reference sequence). The CDR3 sequence: CSARDPGRLAGGEQFF. In DNA form, the CDR3 reads TGCAGTGCTAGAGATCCCGGGCGACTAGCGGGAGGTGAGCAGTTCTTC.

In its sample, this clonotype was seen a few times. V gene TRBV15 combines with J gene TRBJ2-5, with D perhaps TRBD1 (6 bases). Germline CDR1 is LNHNV and CDR2 is YYDKDF (reference sequence). V was cut by 5 bases and J by 8 bases, with 12 bases left in between. The CDR3 extends over 12 amino acids. This chain's CDR3 is CATSPEGGTQYF. CDR3 sequence (DNA): TGTGCCACCAGCCCGGAAGGGGGTACCCAGTACTTC.

The CDR3 nucleotides are TGTGCCAGCTCTAGACAGGGCTTCACTGAAGCTTTCTTT. It is translated as CASSRQGFTEAFF. V and J are TRBV12-3 or TRBV12-4 and TRBJ1-1; 7 nucleotides agree with TRBD1. The CDR3 runs to 13 residues. Unmatched junction bases numbered 7, after V lost 8 bases and J lost 4 bases.

Note on this clonotype: This may be a read error, as it is one base from a much larger clone. This rearrangement joins TRBV20-1 to TRBJ1-5; D remains ambiguous. CDR1 DFQATT and CDR2 SNEGSKA come from the germline V gene (reference sequence). This CDR3 is 13 amino acids long. The CDR3 sequence is CSARPRSNQPRHF. The CDR3 region has the DNA TGCAGTGCTAGACCCCGGAGCAATCAGCCCCGGCATTTT.

This clonotype appeared many times. The chain is built from TRBV5-1 and TRBJ2-2, with D possibly being TRBD2 (6 bases). The CDR3 totals 14 residues. Trimming took 8 bases from V and 1 from J, leaving 12 bases between them. Germline assignment: CDR1 SGHRS and CDR2 YFSETQ. The DNA for the CDR3 is TGCGCCAGTGTCGTAGCGGAGAACACCGGGGAGCTGTTTTTT. Translated: CASVVAENTGELFF.

This clonotype was recorded at least ten times. The chain employs TRBV12-3 or TRBV12-4 and TRBJ1-1; D gene ambiguous. The ends were cut back, 1 base at V and 8 bases at J, with 8 bases in the middle. CDR3 length: 12 residues. CDR3 region: CASSLGHQEAFF. As DNA, the CDR3 is TGTGCCAGCAGTTTAGGGCATCAGGAAGCTTTCTTT.

The chain has TRBV7-2 and TRBJ2-1; 12 nucleotides agree with TRBD2. The junction had 9 bases not matched to a gene; V was cut back by 5 bases and J by 4 bases. Germline CDR1 SGHTA, CDR2 FQGNSA. CDR3 length: 17 amino acids. The CDR3 is CASSPFILAGGYNEQFF. In nucleotides, the CDR3 is TGTGCCAGCAGCCCATTTATACTAGCGGGGGGTTACAATGAGCAGTTCTTC.